The clone carrying this T cell receptor (beta chain) has only a few counts. Its specificity is unknown. The data originate from a study of CD8 T cells in ankylosing spondylitis. Study results and caveats: Disease-linked clones were CD8+ and relatively rare in peripheral blood. Earlier studies detected some motif variants in reactive arthritis synovial fluid and blood.

Each CDR3 protein gets one entry after TCRdb re-called the 5' RACE reads with MiXCR. The sample carries 150,000 to 200,000 distinct CDR3 sequences, about 18% recorded once. The CDR3 has 15 amino acids. Germline loops: CDR1 DFQATT, CDR2 SNEGSKA (reference sequence). Trimming cost V 7 bases and J 3 bases; bases outside gene matches: 14. The chain has TRBV20-1 and TRBJ1-1, with TRBD1 matching over 7 bases. This TCR was recovered from a male donor with ankylosing spondylitis or in good health (not recorded which). The material sequenced was blood, either unsorted or a sorted T cell fraction (not recorded which). The CDR3 spells CSVISAGQGDTEAFF. CDR3 nucleotides: TGCAGTGTCATCTCGGCAGGGCAGGGGGACACTGAAGCTTTCTTT.